Given below is one T cell receptor beta chain in context. The antigen remains undetermined. Looked up from germline, CDR1 is WSHSY and CDR2 is SAAADI. After removal of 2 bases from V and 5 bases from J, the junction contained 14 bases not matched to a gene. The CDR3 runs 18 residues. Assay: immunoSEQ multiplex PCR; the TCRdb copy retains only in-frame clones and omits some. The table has some 58,000 clones, around 81% seen once. The record originates from a study of radiation and T cells in renal cell carcinoma. Overall study findings and caveats: From baseline, blood top tumor clonotypes peaked at 2 weeks post-radiation.

The time point is: blood 2 weeks post-SBRT. Treatment meaning: 15 Gy SBRT to primary tumor, nephrectomy 4 weeks later. Serial blood draws occurred at baseline and 2 and 4 weeks post-SBRT. This renal cell carcinoma was of the clear cell type. The origin of this receptor is a man in his 60s with renal cell carcinoma. The chain employs TRBV10-2 and TRBJ2-2, with TRBD2 identical over 7 bases. The sequences come from blood, collected from a patient whose treatment included radiotherapy and nephrectomy. The DNA for the CDR3 is TGCGCCAGCAGTGAGGGGGGTGCGGTAGCGGGTTTTACCGGGGAGCTGTTTTTT. This encodes CASSEGGAVAGFTGELFF.